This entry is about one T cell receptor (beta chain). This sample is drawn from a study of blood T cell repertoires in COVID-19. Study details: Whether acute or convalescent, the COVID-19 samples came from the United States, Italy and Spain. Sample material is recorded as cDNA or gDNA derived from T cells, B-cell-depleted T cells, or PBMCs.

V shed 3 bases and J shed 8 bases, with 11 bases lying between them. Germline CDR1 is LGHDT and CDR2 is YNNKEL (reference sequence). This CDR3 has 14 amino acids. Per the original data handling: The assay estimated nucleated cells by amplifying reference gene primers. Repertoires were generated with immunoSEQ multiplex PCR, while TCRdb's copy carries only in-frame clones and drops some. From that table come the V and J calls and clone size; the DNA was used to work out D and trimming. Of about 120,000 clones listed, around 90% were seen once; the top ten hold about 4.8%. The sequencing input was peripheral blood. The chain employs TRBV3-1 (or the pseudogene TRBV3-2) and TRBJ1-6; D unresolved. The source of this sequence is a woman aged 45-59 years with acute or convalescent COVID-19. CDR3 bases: TGTGCCAGCAGCCAGAAGTGGCTTGATTCACCCCTCCACTTT. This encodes CASSQKWLDSPLHF.